This TCR beta chain was found in a study of neurological immune-mediated disorders. In its sample, this clonotype was seen many times. Each CDR3 protein gets one entry after TCRdb re-called the 5' RACE reads with MiXCR. This sample has about 48,000 distinct CDR3 sequences, with about 13% found just once. The time point here: longitudinal time-point 3. The source of this sequence is a male donor with HTLV-1-associated myelopathy (HAM/TSP). What was sequenced was PBMCs.

The CDR3 sequence: CASSSLPGLARPEETQYF. CDR3 in DNA: TGTGCCAGCAGTTCCCTCCCGGGACTAGCCCGCCCAGAGGAGACCCAGTACTTC. V is TRBV27 and J is TRBJ2-5; 9 bases line up with TRBD2. CDR1 is MNHEY and CDR2 is SMNVEV in the germline V gene (reference sequence). The CDR3 loop spans 18 amino acids. V lost 4 bases, J lost 5 bases, and 17 bases stayed unmatched.